This T cell receptor (beta chain) is drawn from a study of neurological immune-mediated disorders. TCRdb re-called the 5' RACE reads with MiXCR, one entry per CDR3 protein. The table lists 23,000 or so distinct CDR3 sequences, around 13% of them singletons. CDR1 is GTSNPN and CDR2 is SVGIG in the germline V gene (reference sequence). The CDR3 extends over 14 amino acids. Trimming pared 3 bases from V and 4 bases from J, leaving 15 bases between. Material for sequencing was PBMCs. This chain connects TRBV30 to TRBJ1-2; a weak D match, TRBD1 (6 bases). This TCR derives from a woman aged 55-70 years with HTLV-1-associated myelopathy (HAM/TSP). This chain's CDR3 is CAWRQEDSFYGYTF. Written as DNA, the CDR3 is TGTGCCTGGAGGCAAGAGGACAGTTTCTATGGCTACACCTTC. The whole variable domain, filled in from reference TRBV30 and TRBJ1-2, reads SQTIHQWPATLVQPVGSPLSLECTVEGTSNPNLYWYRQAAGRGLQLLFYSVGIGQISSEVPQNLSASRPQDRQFILSSKKLLLSDSGFYLCAWRQEDSFYGYTFGSGTRLTVV.